Listed below are T cell receptor beta chains from one sample, sequenced in a study of PD-1 blockade in classical Hodgkin lymphoma. The protocol was immunoSEQ multiplex PCR, while the TCRdb copy is restricted to in-frame clones and leaves out a portion. The sample shows roughly 100,000 clones, roughly 87% of them seen only once. The source material was peripheral blood mononuclear cells (PBMCs), sampled before the fourth cycle of nivolumab. The receptors come from a human donor with classical Hodgkin lymphoma. CDR3s include the opening cysteine and the closing phenylalanine or tryptophan. The D gene is left open where the match is weak. The size entry is marked missing in some rows and otherwise reads once, few, many or a size class.

>NA|NA|TRBJ1-5|TRBV6-5
TGTGCCAGCAGTACAGATAGCAATCAGCCCCAGCATTTT
CASSTDSNQPQHF
>NA|NA|TRBJ2-3|TRBV25-1
TGTGCCAGCAGTGAATGGGGGGCGGATACGCAGTATTTT
CASSEWGADTQYF
>NA|NA|TRBJ1-2|TRBV5-1
TGCGCCAGCAGCTTGGACTCGGGGGGGCTCGGCTACACCTTC
CASSLDSGGLGYTF
>TRBD1|NA|TRBJ2-3|TRBV28
TGTGCCAGCAGTTCCAGGGGGGATACGCAGTATTTT
CASSSRGDTQYF
>NA|few|TRBJ2-1|TRBV28
TGTGCCAGGATATGGACAGCCAATGATCACAATGAGCAGTTCTTC
CARIWTANDHNEQFF
>NA|NA|TRBJ1-2|TRBV6-1
TGTGCCAGCATATTCCGGGACTACTATGGCTACACCTTC
CASIFRDYYGYTF
>NA|NA|TRBJ1-4|TRBV10-3
TGTGCCATCAGTGGCAATCAGGGAAACGAAAAACTGTTTTTT
CAISGNQGNEKLFF
>NA|NA|TRBJ2-7|TRBV7-9
TGTGCCAGCAGCTTAATACAGGGCGAGCAGTACTTC
CASSLIQGEQYF
>NA|NA|TRBJ2-1|TRBV9
TGTGCCAGCAGCGTGTATACAGGGTCGCAGCAGTTCTTC
CASSVYTGSQQFF
>NA|NA|TRBJ1-5|TRBV19
TGTGCCAGTAGTATAGATCGATGGAAAAATCATCAGCCCCAGCATTTT
CASSIDRWKNHQPQHF
>NA|NA|TRBJ2-1|TRBV11-3
TGTGCCAGCAGCTTAGGGCTGTCCGCCTACAATGAGCAGTTCTTC
CASSLGLSAYNEQFF
>NA|NA|TRBJ1-2|TRBV15
TGTGCCACCAGCTCAAGGAGATACTATGGCTACACCTTC
CATSSRRYYGYTF
>NA|medium-sized|TRBJ2-6|TRBV30
TGTGCCTGGAGTGTAGGGGCTGGGGCCAACGTCCTGACTTTC
CAWSVGAGANVLTF
>TRBD1|NA|TRBJ1-2|TRBV10-2
TGCGCCAGCAGTGGGACAGGGTTAGAAGGAGAGGGCTACACCTTC
CASSGTGLEGEGYTF
>NA|NA|TRBJ1-1|TRBV29-1
TGCAGCGTTGTGTCCGATGGGCTGGGTAAAGCTTTCTTT
CSVVSDGLGKAFF
>NA|NA|TRBJ1-1|TRBV18
TGTGCCAGCTCACCACTAGGAGTCCGCTCGTTAGGGGACCAACCGAACACTGAAGCTTTCTTT
CASSPLGVRSLGDQPNTEAFF
>NA|NA|TRBJ2-7|TRBV5-1
TGCGCCAGCAGCCGGAGAGGGGCCTCCTACGAGCAGTACTTC
CASSRRGASYEQYF
>NA|NA|TRBJ2-3|TRBV29-1
TGCAGCGTTGAAACGGGAAGTAGCACAGATGCGCAGTATTTT
CSVETGSSTDAQYF
>TRBD1|once|TRBJ1-5|TRBV6-1
TGTGCCAGCAGTGGGAGTTTCAGGGGGCAGCCCCAGCATTTT
CASSGSFRGQPQHF
>NA|NA|TRBJ2-6|TRBV27
TGTGCCAGCAGTTTTTCTGGGGCCAACGTCCTGACTTTC
CASSFSGANVLTF
>NA|NA|TRBJ1-4|TRBV14
TGTGCCAGCAGCCATTCGAGGGGGGAAATTTGGTCTAATGAAAAACTGTTTTTT
CASSHSRGEIWSNEKLFF
>NA|NA|TRBJ2-3|TRBV10-2
TGCGCCAGCGGTACCCCCACGGACAGATCCACAGATACGCAGTATTTT
CASGTPTDRSTDTQYF
>NA|NA|TRBJ2-7|TRBV7-9
TGTGCCAGCAGCTTTGCCTACGAGCAGTACTTC
CASSFAYEQYF
>NA|NA|TRBJ1-4|TRBV7-9
TGTGCCAGCAGCTTCGGGCAGGTCTGGAATGAAAAACTGTTTTTT
CASSFGQVWNEKLFF
>TRBD2|once|TRBJ2-1|TRBV28
TGTGCCAGCAGTTTTCAGTCTAGCGGGAGTATATACAATGAGCAGTTCTTC
CASSFQSSGSIYNEQFF
>NA|NA|TRBJ1-2|TRBV28
TGTGCCAGCAGTTCCCCGAGGAGGGGAGGGTATGGCTACACCTTC
CASSSPRRGGYGYTF
>TRBD2|NA|TRBJ2-3|TRBV27
TGTGCCAGCACCCGACTAGCGGGAGGAATGACAGATACGCAGTATTTT
CASTRLAGGMTDTQYF
>TRBD1|NA|TRBJ2-1|TRBV30
TGTGCCTGGGACAGGGGGCTCGGGTCCTACAATGAGCAGTTCTTC
CAWDRGLGSYNEQFF
>TRBD2|NA|TRBJ2-2|TRBV7-8
TGTGCCAGCAGACTAGCGGGAGTATCCGGGGAGCTGTTTTTT
CASRLAGVSGELFF
>NA|NA|TRBJ1-1|TRBV28
TGTGCCAGCAGTCTAACTACAGTGAACACTGAAGCTTTCTTT
CASSLTTVNTEAFF
>NA|NA|TRBJ2-2|TRBV6-5
TGTGCCAGCAGTTACTCAGGGGTAACCGGGGAGCTGTTTTTT
CASSYSGVTGELFF
>TRBD1|few|TRBJ1-1|TRBV30
TGTGCCTGGGAATCCGGACAGGCTGAAGCTTTCTTT
CAWESGQAEAFF
>NA|NA|TRBJ2-5|TRBV30
TGTGCCTGGGCCGAGGACTTCGACGAGACCCAGTACTTC
CAWAEDFDETQYF
>TRBD2|NA|TRBJ2-1|TRBV6-1
TGTGCCAGCAGTGAAACGGGACTAGCTTACAATGAGCAGTTCTTC
CASSETGLAYNEQFF
>NA|NA|TRBJ2-7|TRBV2
TGTGCCAGCAGTGCAGACAGAACCTACGAGCAGTACTTC
CASSADRTYEQYF
>TRBD1|NA|TRBJ2-1|TRBV7-2
TGTGCCAGCAGCACTGGGACAGGGGTCATCAATGAGCAGTTCTTC
CASSTGTGVINEQFF
>TRBD1|NA|TRBJ2-7|TRBV25-1
TGTGCCAGCAGGGGGACAGGGGGCGCCGAGCAGTACTTC
CASRGTGGAEQYF
>TRBD2|NA|TRBJ2-2|TRBV19
TGTGCCAGTAGCCTTTTCACACTAGCGTCGAACACCGGGGAGCTGTTTTTT
CASSLFTLASNTGELFF
>NA|once|TRBJ2-3|TRBV19
TGTGCCAGTACCCCGGAGGGTGCTAGCACAGATACGCAGTATTTT
CASTPEGASTDTQYF
>NA|NA|TRBJ1-5|TRBV7-2
TGTGCCAGCAGCCCCAGGGGCCTCAATCAGCCCCAGCATTTT
CASSPRGLNQPQHF
>NA|NA|TRBJ2-1|TRBV4-1
TGCGCCAGCAGCCAAGCGGGGGATGAGCAGTTCTTC
CASSQAGDEQFF
>NA|NA|TRBJ1-2|TRBV30
TGTGCCTGGAAACCTGGCAGGGACTATGGCGGCTACACCTTC
CAWKPGRDYGGYTF
>NA|NA|TRBJ2-2|TRBV27
TGTGCCAGCAGTTTTGTGGGGGAAGGCACCGGGGAGCTGTTTTTT
CASSFVGEGTGELFF
>NA|NA|TRBJ2-2|TRBV11-1
TGTGCCAGCAGCTTAGCGGAGGGAGGGAACACCGGGGAGCTGTTTTTT
CASSLAEGGNTGELFF
>TRBD1|few|TRBJ2-4|TRBV7-2
TGTGCCACCCAGGGGGACGGCATTCAGTACTTC
CATQGDGIQYF
>TRBD1|once|TRBJ2-7|TRBV2
TGTGCCAGCCGCACCCCGGGACAGGGGGACCACGAGCAGTACTTC
CASRTPGQGDHEQYF
>TRBD1|NA|TRBJ1-2|TRBV27
TGTGCCAGCAGCTTCGTTGACAGGGACCATGGCTACACCTTC
CASSFVDRDHGYTF